The present T cell receptor (beta chain) was sequenced within a study of T cell repertoires in cytomegalovirus infection. This CDR3 is 16 amino acids long. Trimming shortened V by 5 bases and J by 1 base, and 15 bases separated the two germline ends. Germline values: CDR1 SGHVS, CDR2 FNYEAQ. This clonotype was seen a few times. The antigen is unknown. Using its own MiXCR run on the reads, TCRdb lists one record per CDR3 protein. The table lists approximately 730,000 distinct CDR3 sequences, just under 30% of them singletons. V and J are TRBV7-6 and TRBJ1-5; D may be TRBD1 (6 bases). This TCR derives from a human donor in good health (CMV status not recorded). Some clones in this sample may be carry-over from other donors' samples. The sequencing used cultured CD8+ T cells from PBMCs, collected from culture after CMV antigen stimulation. CDR3 loop: CASSQYRDGSNQPQHF. CDR3 nucleotide sequence: TGTGCCAGCAGCCAATACAGGGATGGAAGCAATCAGCCCCAGCATTTT.